This T cell receptor beta chain was captured in a study of blood T cell repertoires in COVID-19. This table comes from immunoSEQ multiplex PCR, and its TCRdb copy is limited to in-frame clones, with some not included. The table has some 250,000 clones, around four fifths seen once; the top ten hold approximately 6%. Sequencing was done on a sample of peripheral blood. The source of this sequence is a man at least 80 years old with acute or convalescent COVID-19.

The CDR3: CAWRGLQLTDTQYF. CDR3 nucleotide sequence: TGTGCCTGGAGAGGTTTACAGCTCACAGATACGCAGTATTTT. J is TRBJ2-3 and V is TRBV30; no clear D gene. The CDR3 consists of 14 residues. V was clipped by 3 bases and J by 2 bases, with 12 bases between them. Germline CDR1 and CDR2: GTSNPN and SVGIG (reference sequence).